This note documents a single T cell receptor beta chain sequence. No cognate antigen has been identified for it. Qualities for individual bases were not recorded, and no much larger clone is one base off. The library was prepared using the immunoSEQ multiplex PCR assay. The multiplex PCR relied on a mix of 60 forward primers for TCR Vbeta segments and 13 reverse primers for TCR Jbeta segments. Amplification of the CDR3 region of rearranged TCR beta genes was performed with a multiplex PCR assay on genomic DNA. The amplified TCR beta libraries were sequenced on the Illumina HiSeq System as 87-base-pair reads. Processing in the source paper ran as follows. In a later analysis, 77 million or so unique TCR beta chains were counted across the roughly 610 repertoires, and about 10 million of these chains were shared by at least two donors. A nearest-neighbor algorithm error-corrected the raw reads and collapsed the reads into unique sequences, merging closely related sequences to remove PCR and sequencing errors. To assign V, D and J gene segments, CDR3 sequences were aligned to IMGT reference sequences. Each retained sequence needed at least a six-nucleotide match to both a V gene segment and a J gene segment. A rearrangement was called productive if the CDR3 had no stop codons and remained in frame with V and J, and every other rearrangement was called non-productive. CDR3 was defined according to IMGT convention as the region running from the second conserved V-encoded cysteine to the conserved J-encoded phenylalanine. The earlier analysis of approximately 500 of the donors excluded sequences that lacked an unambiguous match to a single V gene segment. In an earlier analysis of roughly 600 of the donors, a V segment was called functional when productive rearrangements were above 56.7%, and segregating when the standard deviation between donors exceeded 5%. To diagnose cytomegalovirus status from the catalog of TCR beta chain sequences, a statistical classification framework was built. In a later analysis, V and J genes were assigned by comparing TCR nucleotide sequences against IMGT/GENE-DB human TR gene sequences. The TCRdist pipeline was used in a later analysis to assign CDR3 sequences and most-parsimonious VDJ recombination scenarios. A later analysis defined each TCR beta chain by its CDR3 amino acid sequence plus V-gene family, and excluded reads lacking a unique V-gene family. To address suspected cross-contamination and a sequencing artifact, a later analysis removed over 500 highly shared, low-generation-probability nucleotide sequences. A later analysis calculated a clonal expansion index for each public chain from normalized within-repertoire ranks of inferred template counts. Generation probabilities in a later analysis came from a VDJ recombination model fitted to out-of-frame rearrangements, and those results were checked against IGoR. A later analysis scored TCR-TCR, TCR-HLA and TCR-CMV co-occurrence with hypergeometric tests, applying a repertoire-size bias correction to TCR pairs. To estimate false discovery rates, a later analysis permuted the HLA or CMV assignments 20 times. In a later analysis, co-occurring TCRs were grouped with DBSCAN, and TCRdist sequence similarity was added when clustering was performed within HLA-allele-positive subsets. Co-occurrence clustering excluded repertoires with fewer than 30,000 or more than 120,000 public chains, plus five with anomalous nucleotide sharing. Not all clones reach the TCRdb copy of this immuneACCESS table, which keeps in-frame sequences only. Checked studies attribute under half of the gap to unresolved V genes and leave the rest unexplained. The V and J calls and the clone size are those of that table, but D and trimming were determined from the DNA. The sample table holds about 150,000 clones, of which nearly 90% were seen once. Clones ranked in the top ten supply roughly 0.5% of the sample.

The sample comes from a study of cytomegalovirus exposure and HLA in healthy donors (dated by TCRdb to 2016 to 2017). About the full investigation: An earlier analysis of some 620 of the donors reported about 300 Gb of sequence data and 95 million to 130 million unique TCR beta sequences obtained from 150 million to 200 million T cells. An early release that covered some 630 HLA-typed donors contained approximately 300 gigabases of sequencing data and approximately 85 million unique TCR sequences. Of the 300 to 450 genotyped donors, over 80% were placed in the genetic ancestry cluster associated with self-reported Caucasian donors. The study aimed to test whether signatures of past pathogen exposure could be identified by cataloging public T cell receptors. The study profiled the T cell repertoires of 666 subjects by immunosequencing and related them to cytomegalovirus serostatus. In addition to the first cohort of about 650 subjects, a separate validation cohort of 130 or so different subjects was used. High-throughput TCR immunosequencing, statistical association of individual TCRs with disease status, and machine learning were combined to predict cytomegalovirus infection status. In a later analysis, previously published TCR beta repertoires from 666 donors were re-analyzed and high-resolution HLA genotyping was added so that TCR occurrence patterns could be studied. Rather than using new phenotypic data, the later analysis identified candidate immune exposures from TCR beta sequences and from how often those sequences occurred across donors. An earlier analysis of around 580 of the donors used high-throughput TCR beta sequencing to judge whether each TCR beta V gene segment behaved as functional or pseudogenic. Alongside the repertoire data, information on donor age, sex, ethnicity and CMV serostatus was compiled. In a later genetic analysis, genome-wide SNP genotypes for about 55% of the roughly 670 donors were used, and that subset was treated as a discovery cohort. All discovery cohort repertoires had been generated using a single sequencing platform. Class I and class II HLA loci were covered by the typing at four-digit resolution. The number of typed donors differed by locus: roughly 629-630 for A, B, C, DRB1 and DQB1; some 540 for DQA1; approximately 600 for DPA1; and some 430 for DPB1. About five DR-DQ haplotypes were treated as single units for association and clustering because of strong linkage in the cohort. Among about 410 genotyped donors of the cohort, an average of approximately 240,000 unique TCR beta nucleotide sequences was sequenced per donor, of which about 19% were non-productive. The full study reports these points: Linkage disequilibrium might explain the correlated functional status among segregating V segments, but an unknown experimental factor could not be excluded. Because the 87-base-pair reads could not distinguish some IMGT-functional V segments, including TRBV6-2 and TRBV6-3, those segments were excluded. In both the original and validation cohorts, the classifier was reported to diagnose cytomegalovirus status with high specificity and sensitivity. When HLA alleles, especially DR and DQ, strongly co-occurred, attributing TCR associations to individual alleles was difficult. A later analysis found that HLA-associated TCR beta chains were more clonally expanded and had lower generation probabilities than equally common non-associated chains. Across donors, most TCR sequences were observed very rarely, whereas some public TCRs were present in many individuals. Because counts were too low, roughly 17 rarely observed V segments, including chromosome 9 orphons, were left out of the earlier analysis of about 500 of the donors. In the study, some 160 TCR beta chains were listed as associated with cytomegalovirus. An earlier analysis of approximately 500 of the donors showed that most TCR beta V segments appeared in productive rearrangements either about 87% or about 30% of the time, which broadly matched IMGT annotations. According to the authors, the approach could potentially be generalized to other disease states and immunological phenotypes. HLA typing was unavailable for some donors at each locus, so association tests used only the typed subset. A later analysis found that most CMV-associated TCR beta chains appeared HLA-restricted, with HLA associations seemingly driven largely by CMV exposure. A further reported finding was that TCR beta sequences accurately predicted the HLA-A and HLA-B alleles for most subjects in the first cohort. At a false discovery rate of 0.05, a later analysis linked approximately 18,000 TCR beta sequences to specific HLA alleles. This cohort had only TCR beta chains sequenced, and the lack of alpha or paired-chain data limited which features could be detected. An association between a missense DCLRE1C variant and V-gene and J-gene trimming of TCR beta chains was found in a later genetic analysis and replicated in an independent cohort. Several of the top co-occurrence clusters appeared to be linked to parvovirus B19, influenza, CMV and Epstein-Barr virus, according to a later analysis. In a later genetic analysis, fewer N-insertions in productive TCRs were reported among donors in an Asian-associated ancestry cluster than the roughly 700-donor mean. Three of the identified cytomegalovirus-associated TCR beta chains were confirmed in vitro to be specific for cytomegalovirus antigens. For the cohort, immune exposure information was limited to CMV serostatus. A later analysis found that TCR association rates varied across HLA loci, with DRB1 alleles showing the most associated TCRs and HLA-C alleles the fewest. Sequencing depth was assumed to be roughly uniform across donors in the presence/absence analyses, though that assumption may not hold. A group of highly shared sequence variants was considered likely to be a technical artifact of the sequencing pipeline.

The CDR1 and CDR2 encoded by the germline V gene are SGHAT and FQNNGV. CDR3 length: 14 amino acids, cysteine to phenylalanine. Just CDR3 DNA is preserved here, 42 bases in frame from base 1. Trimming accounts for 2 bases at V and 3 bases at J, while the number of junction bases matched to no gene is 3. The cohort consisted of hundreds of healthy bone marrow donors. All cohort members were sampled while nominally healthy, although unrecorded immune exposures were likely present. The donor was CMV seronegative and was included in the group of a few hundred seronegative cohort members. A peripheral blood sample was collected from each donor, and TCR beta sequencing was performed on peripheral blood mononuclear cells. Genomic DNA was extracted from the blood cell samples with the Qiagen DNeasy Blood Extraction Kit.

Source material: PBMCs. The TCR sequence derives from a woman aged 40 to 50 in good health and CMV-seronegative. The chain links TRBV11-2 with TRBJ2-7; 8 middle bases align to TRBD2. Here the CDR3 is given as CASSLLLAGYEQYF. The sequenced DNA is TGTGCCAGCAGCTTACTCCTAGCGGGCTACGAGCAGTACTTC. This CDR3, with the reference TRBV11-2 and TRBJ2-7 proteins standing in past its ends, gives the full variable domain EAGVAQSPRYKIIEKRQSVAFWCNPISGHATLYWYQQILGQGPKLLIQFQNNGVVDDSQLPKDRFSAERLKGVDSTLKIQPAKLEDSAVYLCASSLLLAGYEQYFGPGTRLTVT.